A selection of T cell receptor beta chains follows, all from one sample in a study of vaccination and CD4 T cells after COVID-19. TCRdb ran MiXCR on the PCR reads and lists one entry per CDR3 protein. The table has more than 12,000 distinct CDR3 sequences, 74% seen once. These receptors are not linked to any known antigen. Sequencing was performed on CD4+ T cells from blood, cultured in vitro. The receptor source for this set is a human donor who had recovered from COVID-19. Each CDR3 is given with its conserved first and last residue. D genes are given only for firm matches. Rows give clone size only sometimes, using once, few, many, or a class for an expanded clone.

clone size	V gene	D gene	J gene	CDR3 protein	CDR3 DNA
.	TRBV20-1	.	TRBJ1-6	CSARVDSPLHF	TGCAGTGCTAGGGTTGATTCACCCCTCCACTTT
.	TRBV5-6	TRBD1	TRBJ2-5	CASSFRTGDQYF	TGTGCCAGCAGCTTCAGGACAGGGGACCAGTACTTC
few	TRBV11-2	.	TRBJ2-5	CASSPTGAGETQYF	TGTGCCAGCAGCCCCACTGGGGCTGGGGAGACCCAGTACTTC
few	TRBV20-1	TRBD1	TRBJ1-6	CSAKTGNNSPLHF	TGCAGTGCTAAGACAGGGAATAATTCACCCCTCCACTTT
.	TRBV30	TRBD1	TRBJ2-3	CAWTRTGLGDTQYF	TGTGCCTGGACTAGGACAGGGCTGGGAGATACGCAGTATTTT
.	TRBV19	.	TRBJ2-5	CASSIKGRETQYF	TGTGCCAGTAGTATAAAAGGGAGGGAGACCCAGTACTTC
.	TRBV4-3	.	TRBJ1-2	CASSQVPIRAGDYGYTF	TGCGCCAGCAGCCAAGTCCCAATAAGGGCCGGCGACTATGGCTACACCTTC
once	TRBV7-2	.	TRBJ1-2	CASSSILNYGYTF	TGTGCCAGCAGCTCGATCCTTAACTATGGCTACACCTTC
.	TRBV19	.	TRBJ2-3	CASSTSGSTDTQYF	TGTGCCAGTAGTACGAGCGGGAGCACAGATACGCAGTATTTT
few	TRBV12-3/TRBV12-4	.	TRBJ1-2	CASSFGGEGGYTF	TGTGCCAGCAGTTTTGGGGGGGAGGGAGGCTACACCTTC
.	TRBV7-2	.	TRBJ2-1	CASSLGLEAHEQFF	TGTGCCAGCAGCTTAGGGCTAGAGGCCCATGAGCAGTTCTTC
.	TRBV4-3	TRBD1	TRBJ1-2	CASSLPGQGAYGYTF	TGCGCCAGCAGCCTCCCCGGACAGGGGGCCTATGGCTACACCTTC
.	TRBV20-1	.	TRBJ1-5	CSASMGINQPQHF	TGCAGTGCTAGTATGGGGATCAATCAGCCCCAGCATTTT
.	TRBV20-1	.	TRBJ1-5	CSARDQAGSQPQHF	TGCAGTGCTAGAGATCAGGCAGGGAGCCAGCCCCAGCATTTT
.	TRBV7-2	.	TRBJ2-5	CASSLAGRRETQYF	TGTGCCAGCAGCTTAGCGGGCAGGCGAGAGACCCAGTACTTC
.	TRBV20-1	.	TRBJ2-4	CSARDTRQKLYF	TGCAGTGCTAGAGATACACGACAAAAACTGTACTTC
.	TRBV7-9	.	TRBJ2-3	CASTLRGKTSTDTQYF	TGTGCCAGCACCCTACGGGGAAAAACGAGCACAGATACGCAGTATTTT
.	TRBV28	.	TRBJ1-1	CASNQGWVTEAFF	TGTGCCAGCAACCAGGGGTGGGTCACTGAAGCTTTCTTT
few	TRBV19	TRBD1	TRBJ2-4	CASTRDRGMKNIQYF	TGTGCCAGTACCCGGGACAGGGGGATGAAAAACATTCAGTACTTC
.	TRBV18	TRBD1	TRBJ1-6	CASSPPVRTGVNSPLHF	TGTGCCAGCTCACCACCGGTTCGAACAGGGGTGAATTCACCCCTCCACTTT
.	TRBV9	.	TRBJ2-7	CASSVAARDYEQYF	TGTGCCAGCAGCGTAGCGGCCCGGGACTACGAGCAGTACTTC
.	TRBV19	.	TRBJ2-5	CASSIGYIDRETQYF	TGTGCCAGTAGTATCGGCTACATTGACCGGGAGACCCAGTACTTC
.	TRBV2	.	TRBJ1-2	CASSEELYTIYGYTF	TGTGCCAGCAGTGAAGAGCTATACACTATTTATGGCTACACCTTC
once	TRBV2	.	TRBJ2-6	CASSPASSGANVLTF	TGTGCCAGCAGCCCAGCGAGCTCTGGGGCCAACGTCCTGACTTTC
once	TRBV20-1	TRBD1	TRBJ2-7	CSAVTGGVIYEQYF	TGCAGTGCAGTGACAGGGGGCGTGATCTACGAGCAGTACTTC
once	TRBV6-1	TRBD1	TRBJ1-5	CASRSTGGNQPQHF	TGTGCCAGCAGATCTACAGGGGGGAATCAGCCCCAGCATTTT
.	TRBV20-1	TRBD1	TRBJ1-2	CSARDGGQGRGYTF	TGCAGTGCTAGAGATGGAGGACAGGGCCGGGGCTACACCTTC
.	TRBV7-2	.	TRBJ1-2	CASSQRFPPMGYGYTF	TGCGCCAGCAGCCAAAGATTCCCGCCCATGGGCTATGGCTACACCTTC
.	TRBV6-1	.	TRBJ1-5	CASSRSVGGNQPQHF	TGTGCCAGCAGCCGGAGTGTAGGGGGCAATCAGCCCCAGCATTTT
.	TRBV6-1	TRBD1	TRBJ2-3	CASRLGQASTDTQYF	TGTGCCAGCAGACTGGGACAGGCTAGCACAGATACGCAGTATTTT
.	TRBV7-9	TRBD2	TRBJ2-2	CASSLGWTSNTGELFF	TGTGCCAGCAGCTTAGGTTGGACTAGTAACACCGGGGAGCTGTTTTTT
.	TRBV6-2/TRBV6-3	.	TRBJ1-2	CASSYRDRYGYTF	TGTGCCAGCAGTTACCGGGACCGCTATGGCTACACCTTC
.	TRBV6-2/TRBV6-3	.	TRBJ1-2	CASSPLWDGHTF	TGTGCCAGCAGCCCACTCTGGGACGGACACACCTTC
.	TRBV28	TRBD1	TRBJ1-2	CAANTGPGTGSGYTF	TGTGCTGCAAACACGGGGCCAGGGACAGGTAGTGGCTACACCTTC
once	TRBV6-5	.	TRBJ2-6	CASSYLNVGPGSGANVLTF	TGTGCCAGCAGTTACCTGAATGTCGGGCCTGGATCTGGGGCCAACGTCCTGACTTTC
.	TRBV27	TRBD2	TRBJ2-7	CASSSILAVNSYEQYF	TGTGCCAGCAGTTCGATACTAGCGGTGAACTCCTACGAGCAGTACTTC
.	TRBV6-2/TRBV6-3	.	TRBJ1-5	CASSRINQPQHF	TGTGCCAGCAGTCGGATCAATCAGCCCCAGCATTTT
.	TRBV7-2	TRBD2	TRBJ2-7	CASAPLAGVWEQYF	TGTGCCAGCGCTCCTCTAGCGGGAGTTTGGGAGCAGTACTTC
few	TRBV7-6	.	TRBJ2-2	CASSLAGFGELFF	TGTGCCAGCAGCTTAGCAGGGTTCGGGGAGCTGTTTTTT
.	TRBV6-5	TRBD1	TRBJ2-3	CASSYSMGTGILRDTQYF	TGTGCCAGCAGTTACTCGATGGGGACAGGGATATTGCGAGATACGCAGTATTTT
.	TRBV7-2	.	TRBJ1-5	CASSLKEYQPQHF	TGTGCCAGCAGCTTAAAAGAGTATCAGCCCCAGCATTTT